The present TCR beta chain was sequenced within a study of shared clonotypes between healthy human individuals. Study conclusions and caveats: The donor pool, a small one, limited the genetic and exposure-history diversity represented.

The donors were adults (healthy and HIV-negative) with no recent acute infections or vaccinations. All participating donors were Caucasian adults from Nashville, Tennessee. On this clone itself: Its matching antigen is unknown.

Methods used by the authors: Owing to the provision of junction-only sequences devoid of quality scores by immunoSEQ, filtering differed. Measured with immunoSEQ multiplex PCR; TCRdb has only the in-frame clones, and not every one. The V and J calls and the clone size are those of that table, but D and trimming were determined from the DNA. The sample includes some 500,000 clones, more than 70% seen only once; the top ten take about 12%. This receptor was identified in a woman between 40 and 55 years old in good health. Some clones in this sample may be carry-over from other donors' samples. Sequencing used PBMCs.

The CDR3 nucleotides read TGTGCCTGGAGTGTGAATGGGGGTGCCTACGAGCAGTACTTC. It specifies CAWSVNGGAYEQYF. The V gene is TRBV30, the J gene TRBJ2-5; D may be TRBD1 or TRBD2 (5 bases each). The end of the DNA is better explained by TRBJ2-7, so the J call may be wrong. The CDR3 length is 14 residues. In germline, CDR1 is GTSNPN, CDR2 SVGIG (reference sequence).